Shown below are 16 T cell receptor beta chains from a single sample sequenced in a study of shared clonotypes between healthy human individuals (TCRdb year 2020). Library creation used the immunoSEQ multiplex PCR assay. The clones in this table, taken by TCRdb from immuneACCESS, are in-frame only. Not every clone is retained; where verified, under half of the shortfall comes from an unresolved V gene, and the cause of the rest is unknown. This sample holds hundreds of thousands of clones; 80% to 95% were observed only once. The top ten hold 20% to 30% of the sample. CD8 naive samples were obtained by positive selection for CCR7 among CD45RO-negative cells, yielding a CD45RA+CCR7+ population from which TemRA cells were excluded. The specimen sequenced was naive CD8+ T cells sorted from blood. The cell subset or site label of this sample denotes: CD45RA+CCR7+. The receptor set was obtained from a man aged 25 to 45 in good health.

The V gene is TRBV7-2, the J gene TRBJ2-1; the match to TRBD2 covers 11 bases. Germline V lookup: CDR1 SGHTA, CDR2 FQGNSA. The CDR3 has 15 residues. The V and J ends lost 2 bases and 7 bases, in that order; junction bases with no gene match: 4. The CDR3 coding sequence is TGTGCCAGCAGCTTAAGACTAGCGGGAAATAATGAGCAGTTCTTC. Protein product: CASSLRLAGNNEQFF.

The V gene is TRBV7-6, the J gene TRBJ2-7, with 8 bases that match TRBD2. This CDR3 is 15 amino acids long. V lost 2 bases and J lost 3; bases outside the gene matches: 6. CDR1 and CDR2 (germline): SGHVS, FNYEAQ. CDR3 region: CASSLRTGGGYEQYF. DNA for the CDR3: TGTGCCAGCAGCTTACGGACGGGGGGGGGCTACGAGCAGTACTTC.

The chain carries TRBV5-8 and TRBJ1-3; no clear D. CDR3 length: 14 residues. Germline CDR1 reads SGHTS; CDR2 reads YDEGEE. Between the trimmed V and J ends, which lost 4 bases and 0 bases, there was a span of 8 bases. CDR3 amino acids: CASSPRYSGNTIYF. The CDR3 coding sequence is TGTGCCAGCAGCCCCCGCTACTCTGGAAACACCATATATTTT.

V gene TRBV13 combines with J gene TRBJ2-5; D is uncertain. The V gene lost 0 bases and the J gene lost 2 bases, with 7 bases spanning the gap. Germline CDR1 and CDR2: PRHDT and FYEKMQ (reference sequence). The CDR3 totals 14 residues. The CDR3 loop is CASSLGLRQETQYF. CDR3 nucleotide sequence: TGTGCCAGCAGCTTAGGCCTCCGTCAAGAGACCCAGTACTTC.

This clone has just one count. This chain joins TRBV4-1 and TRBJ2-7; a possible D gene is TRBD1 (5 bases). The V and J ends lost 6 bases and 1 base respectively, with 13 bases between them. The CDR3 consists of 14 residues. Germline V gives CDR1 MGHRA, CDR2 YSYEKL. CDR3 region: CASSRQGPSYEQYF. Here the CDR3 DNA reads TGCGCCAGCAGTCGGCAGGGCCCGTCCTACGAGCAGTACTTC.

The chain joins TRBV27 to TRBJ1-5, with 7 bases aligning to TRBD1. The germline CDR1 and CDR2 sequences are MNHEY and SMNVEV (reference sequence). V dropped 6 bases and J dropped 6; count of bases not matched to a gene: 8. The CDR3 runs 14 residues. The CDR3 nucleotides are TGTGCCAGCAGCCACAGACAGGGAGGTCAGCCCCAGCATTTT. This translates into CASSHRQGGQPQHF.

The chain recombines TRBV10-2 with TRBJ1-1; D gene ambiguous. Germline assignment: CDR1 WSHSY and CDR2 SAAADI. The CDR3 loop spans 12 amino acids. V lost 10 bases and J 7 bases, leaving 16 bases between the germline ends. The CDR3 sequence is CATTTEKYEAFF. CDR3 sequence (DNA): TGCGCCACCACTACAGAAAAATATGAAGCTTTCTTT.

The genes are TRBV2 and TRBJ1-3; D is ambiguous. Per the germline V gene, CDR1 is SNHLY and CDR2 is FYNNEI. This CDR3 is 17 amino acids long. V lost 5 bases, J lost 1 base, and 18 bases lay in between. This chain's CDR3 is CASSMGDTAYSGNTIYF. CDR3 DNA: TGTGCCAGCAGTATGGGTGACACGGCCTATTCTGGAAACACCATATATTTT.

The chain uses TRBV4-1 and TRBJ2-7; TRBD1 might be the D (7 bases). V lost 4 bases, J lost 3 bases, and 13 bases lay in between. CDR1 is MGHRA, CDR2 YSYEKL, per germline. CDR3 length: 14 amino acids. CDR3 in DNA: TGCGCCAGCAGCCCCGGGCGGGACAGCTACGAGCAGTACTTC. It encodes CASSPGRDSYEQYF.

The chain combines TRBV5-5 with TRBJ2-3, with D perhaps matching TRBD1 (6 bases). The germline V and J ends were trimmed by 4 bases and 3 bases, with 15 bases remaining between them. The CDR3 spans 15 residues. Germline lookup yields CDR1 SGHKS and CDR2 YYEKEE (reference sequence). The CDR3 region is CASSLEDRKTDTQYF. The CDR3 coding sequence is TGTGCCAGCAGCCTGGAGGACAGAAAGACAGATACGCAGTATTTT.

This chain joins TRBV9 and TRBJ2-2; the D gene is possibly TRBD1 (7 bases). The length of the CDR3 is 16 residues. The V gene lost 4 bases and the J gene lost 6 bases, with 19 bases spanning the gap. Germline V gene lookup returns CDR1 SGDLS and CDR2 YYNGEE. CDR3: CASSFRQGGAAGELFF. The CDR3 DNA sequence: TGTGCCAGCAGCTTCCGACAGGGAGGTGCCGCCGGGGAGCTGTTTTTT.

This chain joins TRBV7-8 and TRBJ2-7; possible D gene TRBD2, 5 bases. V lost 3 bases and J 0 bases, leaving 12 bases between the germline ends. The CDR3 contains 15 residues. Germline CDR1 is SGHVS and CDR2 is FQNEAQ. CDR3 DNA: TGTGCCAGCAGCTTGAGAACAGCGGTCTCCTACGAGCAGTACTTC. It is translated as CASSLRTAVSYEQYF.

V and J are TRBV7-2 and TRBJ1-1; TRBD1 matches at 8 bases. The CDR3 runs 14 residues. J lost 6 bases, V lost 5 bases, and 8 bases had no gene match. Germline CDR1 reads SGHTA; CDR2 reads FQGNSA. The CDR3 here is CASSPQGAAPEAFF. The CDR3 DNA is TGTGCCAGCAGCCCCCAGGGGGCGGCCCCTGAAGCTTTCTTT.

The V call is TRBV27, the J call TRBJ2-7; 9 bases agree with TRBD2. Germline lookup yields CDR1 MNHEY and CDR2 SMNVEV (reference sequence). After removal of 1 base from V and 2 bases from J, the junction contained 9 bases not matched to a gene. The CDR3 contains 17 residues. This chain's CDR3 is CASSLFGGGAGAYEQYF. CDR3 bases: TGTGCCAGCAGTTTATTCGGCGGGGGGGCGGGGGCCTACGAGCAGTACTTC.

V is TRBV29-1 and J is TRBJ2-7, with D unclear. Germline V lookup: CDR1 SQVTM, CDR2 ANQGSEA. CDR3 length: 14 amino acids. With 4 bases removed from V and 7 bases from J, the gap between germline ends came to 20 bases. The CDR3 region is CSVVFLGSPWEQYF. As DNA, the CDR3 is TGCAGCGTTGTCTTTTTGGGGTCCCCTTGGGAGCAGTACTTC.

The chain has TRBV9 and TRBJ2-1; 7 nucleotides align to TRBD1. The CDR3 runs 13 residues. Germline assignment: CDR1 SGDLS and CDR2 YYNGEE. J gave up 8 bases and V 3 bases, and 5 bases lay outside the gene matches. The chain's CDR3 is CASSETGSDEQFF. CDR3 nucleotide sequence: TGTGCCAGCAGCGAGACAGGGTCGGATGAGCAGTTCTTC.